This T cell receptor (beta chain) was recovered during a study of identifying expanded T cells in peripheral blood. Study outcomes and limitations: Differentially abundant clones: around 1.1 between replicates, roughly 16 at about two weeks, more than 18 at four. Clone count variance between roughly 2-week samples rose with total template count.

The CDR3 spans 17 residues. The V gene's germline CDR1 is LNHDA and CDR2 SQIVND (reference sequence). V lost 5 bases to trimming and J lost 5 bases, with 22 bases between them. TCRdb keeps only in-frame clones here, not all; method: immunoSEQ multiplex PCR. The repertoire has about 94,000 clones, roughly 86% of them found once; the top ten carry approximately 5.2%. Turning to this clone: Antigen: not known.

Healthy donors had no documented immune events, such as infections, while sampled. This TCR came from a person between 18 and 75 years old in good health. V and J are TRBV19 and TRBJ2-4, with a weak D call TRBD2 (5 bases). Input material: blood. The CDR3 coding sequence is TGTGCCAGTAGTCTCCTCCCCCGGACTGGGAATGAAAACATTCAGTACTTC. It yields the protein CASSLLPRTGNENIQYF.